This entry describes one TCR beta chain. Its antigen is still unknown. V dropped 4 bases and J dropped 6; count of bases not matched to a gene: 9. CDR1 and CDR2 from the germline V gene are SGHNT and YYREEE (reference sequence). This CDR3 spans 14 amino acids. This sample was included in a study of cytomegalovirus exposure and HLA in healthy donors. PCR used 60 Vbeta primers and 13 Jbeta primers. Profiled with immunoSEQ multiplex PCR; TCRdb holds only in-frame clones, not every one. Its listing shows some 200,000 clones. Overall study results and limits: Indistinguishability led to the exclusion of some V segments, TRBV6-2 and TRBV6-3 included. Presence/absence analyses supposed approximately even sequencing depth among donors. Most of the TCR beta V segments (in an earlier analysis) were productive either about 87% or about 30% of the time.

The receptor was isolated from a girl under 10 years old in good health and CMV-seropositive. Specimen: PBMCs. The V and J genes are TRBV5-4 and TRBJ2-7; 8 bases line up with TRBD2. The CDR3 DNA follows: TGTGCCAGCAGCCTGCGGGAGGACCGTGGCGAGCAGTACTTC. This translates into CASSLREDRGEQYF. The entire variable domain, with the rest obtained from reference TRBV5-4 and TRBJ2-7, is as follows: ETGVTQSPTHLIKTRGQQVTLRCSSQSGHNTVSWYQQALGQGPQFIFQYYREEENGRGNFPPRFSGLQFPNYSSELNVNALELDDSALYLCASSLREDRGEQYFGPGTRLTVT.